These 30 T cell receptor beta chains were sequenced from one sample in a study of blood T cell repertoires in COVID-19. Sequenced by immunoSEQ multiplex PCR; TCRdb stores in-frame clones only, minus some. The table has about 390,000 clones, 87% seen once. Sequenced sample: peripheral blood. The source is a woman aged 55-70 years with COVID-19, enrolled during active disease.

CDR3 sequence (DNA): TGCGCCAGCAGCGCTAGACTAGCGGCCCCCTACAATGAGCAGTTCTTC. This codes for CASSARLAAPYNEQFF. The genes are TRBV5-1 and TRBJ2-1, with 9 positions matching TRBD2. Germline V CDR1 and CDR2: SGHRS, YFSETQ. The CDR3 has 16 residues. With 4 bases clipped from V and 2 bases from J, the junction kept 7 bases outside the gene matches.

The chain uses TRBV2 and TRBJ2-7; TRBD2 matches at 9 bases. V lost 5 bases, J lost 2 bases, and 4 bases stayed unmatched. CDR3 length equals 14 residues. CDR1 SNHLY and CDR2 FYNNEI come from the germline V gene. CDR3 sequence (DNA): TGTGCCAGCAGTATAGCGGGGGTCGCCTACGAGCAGTACTTC. This sequence encodes CASSIAGVAYEQYF.

The V gene is TRBV6-5, the J gene TRBJ2-1; 9 bases map to TRBD1. The CDR3 sequence is 16 residues long. In germline, CDR1 is MNHEY, CDR2 SVGAGI. V was clipped by 4 bases and J by 1 base; unmatched bases: 5. The CDR3 protein is CASSSPGQGSYNEQFF. For the CDR3, the DNA is TGTGCCAGCAGTTCCCCGGGACAGGGATCCTACAATGAGCAGTTCTTC.

This clone was seen a few times. The chain has TRBV12-2 and TRBJ1-5; the table's D gene call, TRBD1, was not cross checked with the DNA. TRBV12-2 is a listed pseudogene. The CDR3 loop spans 15 amino acids. The CDR3, as DNA: TGTGCAAGTCGCTTAGACCTATCAGGGAATCAGCCCCAGCATTTT. This sequence encodes CASRLDLSGNQPQHF.

The chain links TRBV5-1 to TRBJ2-7; 10 bases match TRBD2. This CDR3 region has 15 residues. Unmatched junction bases numbered 6, after V lost 4 bases and J lost 2 bases. Germline V CDR1 and CDR2: SGHRS, YFSETQ. In DNA form, the CDR3 reads TGCGCCAGCAGCGCGACTAGCGGGCGCACCTACGAGCAGTACTTC. It is translated as CASSATSGRTYEQYF.

This clone was recorded a few times. This chain joins TRBV7-3 and TRBJ2-1; 8 bases align to TRBD2. Germline V CDR1 and CDR2: SGHTA, FQGTGA. The CDR3 totals 16 residues. V shed 3 bases and J 6 bases; nucleotides not matched to a gene: 10. The CDR3 DNA follows: TGTGCCAGCAGCTTTGTGGGTGGACTAGCTATCAATGAGCAGTTCTTC. Translated: CASSFVGGLAINEQFF.

V and J are TRBV2 and TRBJ1-1; 8 bases map to TRBD1. V was pared by 2 bases and J by 5 bases, with 10 bases of the junction left unmatched. Germline V gives CDR1 SNHLY, CDR2 FYNNEI. The CDR3 is 16 amino acids. The CDR3 DNA follows: TGTGCCAGCAGTGAATGGAGGAGACAGGGGTCAACTGAAGCTTTCTTT. Amino acid sequence: CASSEWRRQGSTEAFF.

V is TRBV18 and J is TRBJ1-4, with 7 positions matching TRBD1. CDR1 KGHSH and CDR2 LQKENI come from the germline V gene. V was clipped by 5 bases and J by 0 bases; unmatched bases: 6. This CDR3 contains 16 residues. The CDR3 is CASSSRQGATNEKLFF. As DNA, the CDR3 is TGTGCCAGCTCATCACGCCAGGGGGCAACTAATGAAAAACTGTTTTTT.

The chain combines TRBV9 with TRBJ2-1; 8 bases align to TRBD2. The ends lost 2 bases at V and 7 bases at J; junction bases unmatched: 14. CDR3 length: 17 residues. CDR1 SGDLS and CDR2 YYNGEE come from the germline V gene. The CDR3 nucleotides are TGTGCCAGCAGCGTTCGGGCATCGGGGGGGCTCCTGAATGAGCAGTTCTTC. It encodes CASSVRASGGLLNEQFF. Supplemented by reference TRBV9 and TRBJ2-1, the full variable domain reads DSGVTQTPKHLITATGQRVTLRCSPRSGDLSVYWYQQSLDQGLQFLIQYYNGEERAKGNILERFSAQQFPDLHSELNLSSLELGDSALYFCASSVRASGGLLNEQFFGPGTRLTVL.

The chain combines TRBV7-8 with TRBJ2-3; TRBD2 aligns across 7 bases. CDR1 is SGHVS and CDR2 is FQNEAQ in the germline V gene. The length of the CDR3 is 16 residues. With V trimmed by 4 bases and J by 0 bases, 7 bases remained unmatched. The CDR3, as DNA: TGTGCCAGCAGCTCGCGTGGGGGGGTTAGCACAGATACGCAGTATTTT. It specifies CASSSRGGVSTDTQYF.

V usage is TRBV7-3 and J usage is TRBJ2-1; D is ambiguous. V dropped 3 bases and J dropped 11 bases, with 14 bases sitting between them. The CDR3 runs 13 residues. Germline values: CDR1 SGHTA, CDR2 FQGTGA. The CDR3, as DNA: TGTGCCAGCAGCTTTATGGGCGACGTAAAGCAGTTCTTC. This gives the protein CASSFMGDVKQFF.

The chain combines TRBV19 with TRBJ1-2; 8 bases match TRBD1. The germline V gene encodes CDR1 LNHDA and CDR2 SQIVND (reference sequence). The CDR3 extends over 14 amino acids. The V gene end was trimmed by 4 bases and the J gene end by 8 bases; junction bases not matched to a gene: 9. The CDR3 DNA is TGTGCCAGTAGTACCGGACAGGGCTTGGAAGGCTACACCTTC. Encoded protein: CASSTGQGLEGYTF.

The chain links TRBV5-1 to TRBJ2-1; possibly TRBD2 for D (6 bases). The CDR3 consists of 18 residues. The V gene's germline CDR1 is SGHRS and CDR2 YFSETQ. V lost 0 bases and J 4 bases, leaving 20 bases between the germline ends. The CDR3 DNA reads TGCGCCAGCAGCTTGGTAGATTCCGGGACTGGGAAATACAATGAGCAGTTCTTC. It is translated as CASSLVDSGTGKYNEQFF.

The V and J genes are TRBV13 and TRBJ1-1; TRBD1 might be the D (5 bases). The CDR3 sequence is 16 residues long. Germline V gene data show CDR1 as PRHDT and CDR2 as FYEKMQ (reference sequence). V was shortened by 5 bases and J by 5 bases, with 21 bases between the two germline ends. This chain's CDR3 is CASSRRGWGEETEAFF. The CDR3 DNA sequence: TGTGCCAGCAGCCGCAGAGGTTGGGGGGAAGAAACTGAAGCTTTCTTT.

V is TRBV4-2 and J is TRBJ2-5, with D maybe TRBD2 (5 bases). Germline V lookup: CDR1 LGHNA, CDR2 YNFKEQ. There are 16 residues in the CDR3. V was cut by 0 bases and J by 0 bases, with 11 bases left in between. In nucleotides, the CDR3 is TGTGCCAGCAGCCAAGAAGTATCGGGGAACCAAGAGACCCAGTACTTC. This encodes CASSQEVSGNQETQYF.

V and J are TRBV2 and TRBJ2-7; 7 bases line up with TRBD1. Germline values: CDR1 SNHLY, CDR2 FYNNEI. Losses at the gene ends were 6 bases for V and 7 bases for J; bases not matched to a gene: 6. The CDR3 covers 12 residues. The CDR3 is CASRKGAMEQYF. CDR3 coding DNA: TGTGCCAGCAGGAAGGGGGCGATGGAGCAGTACTTC.

This clone was detected a few times. The chain recombines TRBV7-9 with TRBJ2-1, with 14 nucleotides matching TRBD2. CDR1 and CDR2 from the germline V gene are SEHNR and FQNEAQ (reference sequence). V shed 4 bases and J 0 bases; nucleotides not matched to a gene: 2. The CDR3 spans 17 residues. The CDR3 sequence is CASSSGTSGSSYNEQFF. The DNA of the CDR3 is TGTGCCAGCAGCTCCGGGACTAGCGGGAGCTCCTACAATGAGCAGTTCTTC.

The V and J genes are TRBV19 and TRBJ2-1, with 11 bases lining up with TRBD2. The CDR3 is made up of 16 amino acids. The ends lost 2 bases at V and 8 bases at J; junction bases unmatched: 8. Germline V gene sequence: CDR1 LNHDA, CDR2 SQIVND (reference sequence). The CDR3 is CASSIPGLAGLDEQFF. DNA for the CDR3: TGTGCCAGTAGTATACCTGGACTAGCGGGCCTAGATGAGCAGTTCTTC.

This rearrangement joins TRBV9 to TRBJ2-1; D perhaps matches TRBD1 (5 bases). Germline values: CDR1 SGDLS, CDR2 YYNGEE. Trimming took off 0 bases at V and 2 bases at J, with 9 bases between the two ends. This CDR3 spans 15 amino acids. For the CDR3, the DNA is TGTGCCAGCAGCGTAGAAGTGGGGCCCTACAATGAGCAGTTCTTC. Protein sequence: CASSVEVGPYNEQFF. The entire variable domain, with the rest obtained from reference TRBV9 and TRBJ2-1, is as follows: DSGVTQTPKHLITATGQRVTLRCSPRSGDLSVYWYQQSLDQGLQFLIQYYNGEERAKGNILERFSAQQFPDLHSELNLSSLELGDSALYFCASSVEVGPYNEQFFGPGTRLTVL.

This chain links TRBV2 with TRBJ1-2, with unresolved D. The V and J ends lost 6 bases and 4 bases respectively, with 9 bases between them. The CDR3 has 12 residues. The germline V gene has CDR1 SNHLY and CDR2 FYNNEI. CDR3 in amino acids: CASRGGSYGYTF. Written as DNA, the CDR3 is TGTGCCAGCAGGGGAGGAAGCTATGGCTACACCTTC.

The V call is TRBV13, the J call TRBJ2-3; unclear D gene. CDR3 length equals 12 residues. Germline V gives CDR1 PRHDT, CDR2 FYEKMQ (reference sequence). Deletions cut 10 bases from V and 1 base from J, with 9 bases between. The CDR3 bases are TGTGCCACAAACCGGGGCACAGATACGCAGTATTTT. Translated: CATNRGTDTQYF.

V usage is TRBV5-1 and J usage is TRBJ2-5, with 11 bases fitting TRBD2. CDR1 is SGHRS and CDR2 is YFSETQ in the germline V gene. V lost 0 bases, J lost 6 bases, and 7 bases stayed unmatched. The CDR3 sequence is 16 residues long. CDR3 in amino acids: CASSLDGSGGAKTQYF. As DNA, the CDR3 is TGCGCCAGCAGCTTGGATGGTAGCGGGGGGGCTAAGACCCAGTACTTC.

This rearrangement joins TRBV19 to TRBJ2-1, with TRBD1 as a possible D gene (8 bases). This CDR3 has 15 amino acids. Germline values: CDR1 LNHDA, CDR2 SQIVND (reference sequence). The V gene lost 10 bases and the J gene lost 8 bases, with 24 bases spanning the gap. Written as DNA, the CDR3 is TGTGCCACCAAGGGGAGGGACAGGTTTATCCATGAGCAGTTCTTC. It is translated as CATKGRDRFIHEQFF. The full variable domain, with the rest looked up from reference TRBV19 and TRBJ2-1, is DGGITQSPKYLFRKEGQNVTLSCEQNLNHDAMYWYRQDPGQGLRLIYYSQIVNDFQKGDIAEGYSVSREKKESFPLTVTSAQKNPTAFYLCATKGRDRFIHEQFFGPGTRLTVL.

V usage is TRBV19 and J usage is TRBJ1-4; possible D gene TRBD1, 5 bases. The CDR3 totals 15 residues. Germline lookup yields CDR1 LNHDA and CDR2 SQIVND (reference sequence). V lost 8 bases and J 3 bases, leaving 16 bases between the germline ends. CDR3 coding DNA: TGTGCCAGTGGACGGCAGGGCAGCCCTAATGAAAAACTGTTTTTT. Translated: CASGRQGSPNEKLFF.

The chain combines TRBV6-5 with TRBJ2-5, with TRBD1 as a possible D gene (6 bases). The CDR3 runs 12 residues. Trimming left V 6 bases short and J 3 bases short, with 8 bases between. CDR1 MNHEY and CDR2 SVGAGI come from the germline V gene. The CDR3 sequence is CASRTGKETQYF. The CDR3 nucleotides are TGTGCCAGCAGAACAGGGAAAGAGACCCAGTACTTC.

V gene TRBV19 combines with J gene TRBJ2-6, with TRBD1 as a possible D gene (5 bases). This CDR3 is built from 17 residues. Trimming stripped 8 bases from V and 1 base from J, with 18 bases between. In germline, CDR1 is LNHDA, CDR2 SQIVND (reference sequence). The CDR3 DNA is TGTGCCAGTGATGGAGCAGGGTTGGGGTCTGGGGCCAACGTCCTGACTTTC. Translated: CASDGAGLGSGANVLTF.

With respect to this clone: The junction departs from the called germline gene at one end, perhaps through a read error. This CDR3 is also generated by other DNA sequences in the sample. The V gene is TRBV5-1, the J gene TRBJ2-1, with 11 bases fitting TRBD2. Germline V gene sequence: CDR1 SGHRS, CDR2 YFSETQ. The CDR3 sequence is 15 residues long. CDR3 in amino acids: CASSLGLAAYNEQFF. CDR3 nucleotides: TGCGCCAGCAGTTTGGGACTAGCGGCGTACAATGAGCAGTTCTTC.

This clone has only one observation. This chain links TRBV9 with TRBJ2-3; no firm D call. V lost 0 bases and J lost 5, with 7 bases in between. Germline CDR1 is SGDLS and CDR2 is YYNGEE. CDR3 size: 13 residues. The CDR3 protein is CASSVDSLDTQYF. The CDR3, as DNA: TGTGCCAGCAGCGTAGATAGCCTAGATACGCAGTATTTT.

The V and J genes are TRBV6-5 and TRBJ2-7; TRBD2 agrees at 7 bases. V was clipped by 5 bases and J by 0 bases; unmatched bases: 4. CDR1 MNHEY and CDR2 SVGAGI come from the germline V gene. This CDR3 region has 14 residues. DNA for the CDR3: TGTGCCAGCAGTCGGCAGCGGGGCTCCTACGAGCAGTACTTC. This translates into CASSRQRGSYEQYF.

This chain joins TRBV7-5 and TRBJ1-5; TRBD1 is the table's D call and was not checked against the DNA. TRBV7-5 is annotated as a pseudogene. The length of the CDR3 is 19 residues. In DNA form, the CDR3 reads TGTGTCAGAAGCTTAGTCGGGGGGACAGGGGAGATAGGCAATCAGCCCCAGCATTTT. This encodes CVRSLVGGTGEIGNQPQHF.